The source of this T cell receptor (beta chain) is a study of T cell responses to AZD1222 COVID-19 vaccine. Clones were read by immunoSEQ multiplex PCR, and TCRdb kept only the in-frame ones, dropping some. The table has about 140,000 clones, 85% to 90% seen once. General study findings and limits: No day 14 peak samples; only post-peak repertoires were characterized.

This clone showed up many times. The antigen remains undetermined. Trimming pared 2 bases from V and 0 bases from J, leaving 11 bases between. The length of the CDR3 is 15 residues. Germline V gives CDR1 MNHNY, CDR2 SVGAGI (reference sequence). Pooled samples include second doses given at about 4 or 12 weeks. Source: peripheral blood, taken 28 days after the second AZD1222 dose. The chain links TRBV6-6 to TRBJ2-7; D gene ambiguous. The sequence was collected from an adult who received the AZD1222 COVID-19 vaccine. The CDR3 sequence: CASSYGSGRSYEQYF. The CDR3 DNA reads as TGTGCCAGCAGTTACGGATCTGGCCGCTCCTACGAGCAGTACTTC.